This T cell receptor beta chain was captured in a study of response to subunit inactivated influenza vaccine. TCRdb re-analysed the RT-PCR reads in MiXCR, keeping a single row per CDR3 protein. The profile covers about 480,000 distinct CDR3 sequences, with roughly 9.7% appearing a single time and approximately 12% taken by the ten largest. General observations from the study: Each seasonal influenza vaccination, the authors suggested, recruits few new T cells.

This CDR3 is built from 18 residues. Germline V gene lookup returns CDR1 LGHNA and CDR2 YSLEER. The V gene lost 4 bases and the J gene lost 5 bases, with 23 bases spanning the gap. This clonotype showed up many times. Its antigen is unknown. This sequence originates from a man aged 45 to 65 who received an inactivated influenza vaccine. Sequencing was performed on PBMCs from blood, taken 40 to 50 days after vaccination. The chain uses TRBV4-3 and TRBJ2-2, with D hard to call. CDR3 nucleotides: TGCGCCAGCAGCCCTGGTCTGGGCACGAAGGCTAGGACCGGGGAGCTGTTTTTT. Protein sequence: CASSPGLGTKARTGELFF.